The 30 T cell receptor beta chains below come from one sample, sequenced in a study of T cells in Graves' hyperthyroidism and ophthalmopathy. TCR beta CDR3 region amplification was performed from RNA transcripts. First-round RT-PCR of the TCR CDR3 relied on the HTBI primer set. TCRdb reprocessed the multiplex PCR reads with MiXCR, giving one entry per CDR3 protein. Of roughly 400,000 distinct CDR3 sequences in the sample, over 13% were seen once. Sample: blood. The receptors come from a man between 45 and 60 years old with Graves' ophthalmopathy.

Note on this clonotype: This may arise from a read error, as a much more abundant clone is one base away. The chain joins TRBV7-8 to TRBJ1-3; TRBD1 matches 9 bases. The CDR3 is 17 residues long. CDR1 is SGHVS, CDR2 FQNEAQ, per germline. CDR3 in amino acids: CASSLARPGQGGNTVYF. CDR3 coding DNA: TGTGCCAGCAGCTTAGCAAGACCGGGACAGGGTGGAAACACCGTATATTTT.

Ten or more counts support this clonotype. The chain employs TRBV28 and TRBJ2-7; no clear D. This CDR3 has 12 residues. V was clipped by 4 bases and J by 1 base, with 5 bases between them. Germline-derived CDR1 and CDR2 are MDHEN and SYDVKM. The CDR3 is CASSSLSYEQYF. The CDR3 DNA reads TGTGCCAGCAGTTCCCTTTCCTACGAGCAGTACTTC.

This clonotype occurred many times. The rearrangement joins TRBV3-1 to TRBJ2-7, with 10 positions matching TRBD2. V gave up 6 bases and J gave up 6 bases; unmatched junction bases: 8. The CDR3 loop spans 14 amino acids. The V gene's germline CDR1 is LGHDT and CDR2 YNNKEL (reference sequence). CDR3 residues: CASRPGAGGGEQYF. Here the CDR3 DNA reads TGTGCCAGCAGGCCGGGAGCGGGAGGGGGCGAGCAGTACTTC.

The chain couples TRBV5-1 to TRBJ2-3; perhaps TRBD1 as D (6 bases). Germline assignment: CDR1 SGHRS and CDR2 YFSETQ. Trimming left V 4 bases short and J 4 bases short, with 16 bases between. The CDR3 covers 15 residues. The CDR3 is CASSPSGDTPDTQYF. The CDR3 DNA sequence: TGCGCCAGCAGCCCCTCAGGGGACACTCCAGATACGCAGTATTTT.

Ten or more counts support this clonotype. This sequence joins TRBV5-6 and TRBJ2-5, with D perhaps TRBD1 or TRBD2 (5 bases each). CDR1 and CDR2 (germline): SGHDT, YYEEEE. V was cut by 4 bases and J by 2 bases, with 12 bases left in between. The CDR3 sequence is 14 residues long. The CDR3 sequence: CASSRRDHQETQYF. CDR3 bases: TGTGCCAGCAGCCGCCGGGACCATCAAGAGACCCAGTACTTC. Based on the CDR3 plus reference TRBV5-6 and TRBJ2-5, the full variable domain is DAGVTQSPTHLIKTRGQQVTLRCSPKSGHDTVSWYQQALGQGPQFIFQYYEEEERQRGNFPDRFSGHQFPNYSSELNVNALLLGDSALYLCASSRRDHQETQYFGPGTRLLVL.

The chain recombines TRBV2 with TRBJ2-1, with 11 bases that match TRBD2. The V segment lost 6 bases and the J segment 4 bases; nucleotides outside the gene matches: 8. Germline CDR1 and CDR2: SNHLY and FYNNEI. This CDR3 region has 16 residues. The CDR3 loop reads CASSALGLAVYNEQFF. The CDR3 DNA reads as TGTGCCAGCAGCGCCTTGGGACTAGCGGTTTACAATGAGCAGTTCTTC.

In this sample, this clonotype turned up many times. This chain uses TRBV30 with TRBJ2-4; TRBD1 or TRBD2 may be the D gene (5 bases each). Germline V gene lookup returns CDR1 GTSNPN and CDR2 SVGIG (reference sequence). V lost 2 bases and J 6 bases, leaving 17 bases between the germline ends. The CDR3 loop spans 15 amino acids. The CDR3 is CAWSTQGTGGNIQYF. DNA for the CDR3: TGTGCCTGGAGTACCCAAGGCACTGGGGGAAACATTCAGTACTTC.

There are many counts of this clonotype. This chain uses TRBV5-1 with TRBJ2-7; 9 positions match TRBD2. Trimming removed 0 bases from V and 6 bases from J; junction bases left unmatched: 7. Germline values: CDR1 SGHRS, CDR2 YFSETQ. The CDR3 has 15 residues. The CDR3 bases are TGCGCCAGCAGCTTGGTTGCGGGAGGGCCCGGCGAGCAGTACTTC. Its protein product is CASSLVAGGPGEQYF.

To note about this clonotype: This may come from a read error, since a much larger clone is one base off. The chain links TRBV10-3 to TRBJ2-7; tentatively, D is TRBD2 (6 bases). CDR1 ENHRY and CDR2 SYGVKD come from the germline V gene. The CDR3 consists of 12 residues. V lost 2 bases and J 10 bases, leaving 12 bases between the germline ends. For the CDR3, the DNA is TGTGCCATCAGTGAGGGGTGGGAGGATCAGTACTTC. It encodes CAISEGWEDQYF.

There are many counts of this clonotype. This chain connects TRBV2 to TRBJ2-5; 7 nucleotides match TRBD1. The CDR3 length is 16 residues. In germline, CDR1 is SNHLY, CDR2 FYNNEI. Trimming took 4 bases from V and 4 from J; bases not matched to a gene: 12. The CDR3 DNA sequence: TGTGCCAGCAGTGGGCAAGGGGGCCATAAACGAGAGACCCAGTACTTC. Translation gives CASSGQGGHKRETQYF.

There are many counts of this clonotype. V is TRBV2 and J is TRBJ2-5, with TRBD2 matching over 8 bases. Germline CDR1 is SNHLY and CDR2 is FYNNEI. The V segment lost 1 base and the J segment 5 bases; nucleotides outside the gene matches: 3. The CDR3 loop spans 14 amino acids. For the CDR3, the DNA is TGTGCCAGCAGTGAAGGACGGGGGGGGGAGACCCAGTACTTC. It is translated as CASSEGRGGETQYF.

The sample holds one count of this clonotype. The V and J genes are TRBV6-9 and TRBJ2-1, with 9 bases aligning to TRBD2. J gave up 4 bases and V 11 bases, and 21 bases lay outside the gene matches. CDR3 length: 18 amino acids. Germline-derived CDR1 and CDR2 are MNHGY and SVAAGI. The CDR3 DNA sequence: TGTGCCTGCCGCTATGAATGGCGCGGGAGGGCCGTATACAATGAGCAGTTCTTC. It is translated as CACRYEWRGRAVYNEQFF.

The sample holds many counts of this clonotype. Here the CDR3 reads CASSLGYGTYQPQHF. The CDR3 DNA sequence: TGTGCCAGCAGCCTCGGGTACGGGACTTATCAGCCCCAGCATTTT. The rearrangement uses TRBV3-1 and TRBJ1-5, with a weak D call TRBD1 (5 bases). V was cut by 4 bases and J by 5 bases, with 15 bases left in between. In germline, CDR1 is LGHDT, CDR2 YNNKEL (reference sequence). CDR3 length: 15 amino acids.

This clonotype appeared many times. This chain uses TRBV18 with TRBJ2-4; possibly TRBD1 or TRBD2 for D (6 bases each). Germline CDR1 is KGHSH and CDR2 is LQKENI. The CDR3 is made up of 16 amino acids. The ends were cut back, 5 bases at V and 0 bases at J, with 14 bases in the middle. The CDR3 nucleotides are TGTGCCAGCTCAGGGCGGGACAAGATAGCCAAAAACATTCAGTACTTC. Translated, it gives CASSGRDKIAKNIQYF. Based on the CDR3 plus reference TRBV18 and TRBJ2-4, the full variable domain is NAGVMQNPRHLVRRRGQEARLRCSPMKGHSHVYWYRQLPEEGLKFMVYLQKENIIDESGMPKERFSAEFPKEGPSILRIQQVVRGDSAAYFCASSGRDKIAKNIQYFGAGTRLSVL.

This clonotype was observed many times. This chain's CDR3 is CASSLLGARTDTQYF. In DNA, the CDR3 is TGTGCCAGCAGTTTACTGGGGGCCCGCACAGATACGCAGTATTTT. The chain has TRBV28 and TRBJ2-3; TRBD1 might be the D (6 bases). Trimming stripped 2 bases from V and 1 base from J, with 10 bases between. The CDR3 loop spans 15 amino acids. Germline CDR1 is MDHEN and CDR2 is SYDVKM.

CDR3 region: CANRVKKQYF. In DNA form, the CDR3 reads TGTGCCAATAGAGTTAAAAAGCAGTACTTC. The chain uses TRBV2 and TRBJ2-7; D gene unclear. The CDR3 is 10 residues long. The germline gives CDR1 SNHLY, CDR2 FYNNEI. The V gene lost 10 bases and the J gene lost 8 bases, with 12 bases spanning the gap. The complete variable domain, with remaining parts taken from reference TRBV2 and TRBJ2-7, reads EPEVTQTPSHQVTQMGQEVILRCVPISNHLYFYWYRQILGQKVEFLVSFYNNEISEKSEIFDDQFSVERPDGSNFTLKIRSTKLEDSAMYFCANRVKKQYFGPGTRLTVT.

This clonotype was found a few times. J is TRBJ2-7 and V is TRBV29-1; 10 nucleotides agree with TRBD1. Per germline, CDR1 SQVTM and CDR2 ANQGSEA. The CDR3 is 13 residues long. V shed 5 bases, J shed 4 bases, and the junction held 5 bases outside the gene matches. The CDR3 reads CSVQTGGLYEQYF. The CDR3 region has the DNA TGCAGCGTTCAGACAGGGGGCTTGTACGAGCAGTACTTC.

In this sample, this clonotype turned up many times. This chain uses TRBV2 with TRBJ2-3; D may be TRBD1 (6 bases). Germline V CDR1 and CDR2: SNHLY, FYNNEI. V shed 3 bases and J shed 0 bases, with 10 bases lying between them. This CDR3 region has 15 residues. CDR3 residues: CASSDRTVSTDTQYF. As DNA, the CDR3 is TGTGCCAGCAGTGACCGGACAGTTAGCACAGATACGCAGTATTTT.

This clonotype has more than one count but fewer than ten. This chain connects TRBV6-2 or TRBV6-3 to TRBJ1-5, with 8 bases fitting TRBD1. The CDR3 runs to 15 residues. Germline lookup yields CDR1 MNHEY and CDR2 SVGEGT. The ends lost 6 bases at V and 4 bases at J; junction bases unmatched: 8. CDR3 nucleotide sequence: TGTGCCAGCAGAGACCGGGACAGGAGAAATCAGCCCCAGCATTTT. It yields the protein CASRDRDRRNQPQHF.

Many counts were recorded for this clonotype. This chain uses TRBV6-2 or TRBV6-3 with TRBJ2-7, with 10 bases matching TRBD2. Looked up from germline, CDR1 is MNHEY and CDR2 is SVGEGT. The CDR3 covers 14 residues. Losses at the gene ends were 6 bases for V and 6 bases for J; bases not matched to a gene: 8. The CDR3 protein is CASSLPSGRGEQYF. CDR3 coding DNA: TGTGCCAGCAGCCTACCTAGCGGGAGAGGCGAGCAGTACTTC.

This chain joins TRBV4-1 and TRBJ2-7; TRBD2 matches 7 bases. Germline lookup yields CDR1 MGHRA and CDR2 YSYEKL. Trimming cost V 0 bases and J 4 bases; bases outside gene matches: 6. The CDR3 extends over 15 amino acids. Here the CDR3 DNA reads TGCGCCAGCAGCCAAGACACAGCGGGGAATTACGAGCAGTACTTC. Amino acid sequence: CASSQDTAGNYEQYF.

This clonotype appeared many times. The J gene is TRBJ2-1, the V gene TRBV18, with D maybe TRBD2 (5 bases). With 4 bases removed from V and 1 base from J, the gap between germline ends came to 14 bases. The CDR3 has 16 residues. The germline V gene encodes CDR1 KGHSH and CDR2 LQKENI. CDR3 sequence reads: CASSRIASSSYNEQFF. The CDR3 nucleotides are TGTGCCAGCTCACGGATAGCGAGTAGTTCCTACAATGAGCAGTTCTTC.

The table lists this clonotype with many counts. CDR3 residues: CAWTQNIGYGYTF. CDR3 bases: TGTGCCTGGACACAGAACATAGGCTATGGCTACACCTTC. This chain joins TRBV30 and TRBJ1-2; D gene unclear. The CDR3 length is 13 residues. The germline V and J ends were trimmed by 4 bases and 4 bases, with 13 bases remaining between them. The germline V gene encodes CDR1 GTSNPN and CDR2 SVGIG (reference sequence).

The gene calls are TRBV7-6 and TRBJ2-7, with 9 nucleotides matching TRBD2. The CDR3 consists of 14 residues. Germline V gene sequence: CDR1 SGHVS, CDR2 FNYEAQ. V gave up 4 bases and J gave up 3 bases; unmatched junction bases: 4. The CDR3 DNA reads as TGTGCCAGCAGCTCTTGGCGGGAGGGCTACGAGCAGTACTTC. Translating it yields CASSSWREGYEQYF. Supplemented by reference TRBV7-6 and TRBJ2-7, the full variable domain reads GAGVSQSPRYKVTKRGQDVALRCDPISGHVSLYWYRQALGQGPEFLTYFNYEAQQDKSGLPNDRFSAERPEGSISTLTIQRTEQRDSAMYRCASSSWREGYEQYFGPGTRLTVT.

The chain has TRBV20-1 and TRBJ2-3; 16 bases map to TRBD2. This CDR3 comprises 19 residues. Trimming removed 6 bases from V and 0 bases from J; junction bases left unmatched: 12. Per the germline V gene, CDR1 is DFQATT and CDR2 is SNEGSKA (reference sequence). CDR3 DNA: TGCAGTGCCCGCGCCCTGGGACTAGCGGGAGGGCCGAGCACAGATACGCAGTATTTT. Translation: CSARALGLAGGPSTDTQYF.

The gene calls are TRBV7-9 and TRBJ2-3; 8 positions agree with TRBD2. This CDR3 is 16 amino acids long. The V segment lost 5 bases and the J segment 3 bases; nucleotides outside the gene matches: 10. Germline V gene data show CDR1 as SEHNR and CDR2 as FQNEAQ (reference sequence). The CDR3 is CASSPREREITDTQYF. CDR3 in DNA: TGTGCCAGCAGCCCCCGGGAGCGGGAGATTACAGATACGCAGTATTTT. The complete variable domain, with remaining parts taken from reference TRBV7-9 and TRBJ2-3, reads DTGVSQNPRHKITKRGQNVTFRCDPISEHNRLYWYRQTLGQGPEFLTYFQNEAQLEKSRLLSDRFSAERPKGSFSTLEIQRTEQGDSAMYLCASSPREREITDTQYFGPGTRLTVL.

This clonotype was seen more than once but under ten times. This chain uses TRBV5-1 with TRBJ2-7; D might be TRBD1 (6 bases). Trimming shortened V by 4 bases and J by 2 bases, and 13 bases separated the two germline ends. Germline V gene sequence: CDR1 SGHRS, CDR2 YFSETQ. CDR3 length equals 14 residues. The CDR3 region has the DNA TGCGCCAGCAGCCTCTACAGGGCACCCTACGAGCAGTACTTC. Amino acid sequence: CASSLYRAPYEQYF.

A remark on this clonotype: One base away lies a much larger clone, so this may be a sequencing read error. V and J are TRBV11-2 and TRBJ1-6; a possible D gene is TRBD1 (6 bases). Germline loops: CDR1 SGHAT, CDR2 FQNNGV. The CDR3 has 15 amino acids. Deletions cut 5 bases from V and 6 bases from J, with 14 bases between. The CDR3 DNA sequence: TGTGCCAGCAGCGCCGTCGGACAGAGTAATTCACCCCTCCACTTT. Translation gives CASSAVGQSNSPLHF. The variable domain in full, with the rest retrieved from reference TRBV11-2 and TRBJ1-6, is EAGVAQSPRYKIIEKRQSVAFWCNPISGHATLYWYQQILGQGPKLLIQFQNNGVVDDSQLPKDRFSAERLKGVDSTLKIQPAKLEDSAVYLCASSAVGQSNSPLHFGNGTRLTVT.

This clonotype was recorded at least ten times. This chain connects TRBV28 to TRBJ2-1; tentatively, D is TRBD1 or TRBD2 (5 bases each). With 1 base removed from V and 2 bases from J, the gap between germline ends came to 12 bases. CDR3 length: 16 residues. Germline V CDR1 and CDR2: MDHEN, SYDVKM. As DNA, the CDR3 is TGTGCCAGCAGTTTATCTGGGACCGGGACCTACAATGAGCAGTTCTTC. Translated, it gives CASSLSGTGTYNEQFF.

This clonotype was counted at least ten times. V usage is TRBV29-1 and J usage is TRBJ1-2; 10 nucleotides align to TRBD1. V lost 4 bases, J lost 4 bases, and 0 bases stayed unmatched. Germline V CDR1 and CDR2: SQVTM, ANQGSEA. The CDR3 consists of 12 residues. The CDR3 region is CSVGTGGYGYTF. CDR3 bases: TGCAGCGTTGGGACAGGGGGCTATGGCTACACCTTC.